This T cell receptor (beta chain) was sequenced for a study of T cells in Graves' hyperthyroidism and ophthalmopathy. Study observations and caveats: Model output signaled ophthalmopathy a median 6.5 months ahead of onset. Stable hyperthyroidism was separated from ophthalmopathy by a model based on 13 V-J features.

The length of the CDR3 is 14 residues. Trimming removed 0 bases from V and 0 bases from J, with 4 bases in between. Germline V lookup: CDR1 SEHNR, CDR2 FQNEAQ (reference sequence). Template material for amplifying TCR beta CDR3 regions consisted of RNA transcripts. HTBI primers drove first-round RT-PCR of the TCR CDR3. Each CDR3 protein gets one entry after TCRdb re-called the multiplex PCR reads with MiXCR. The table has about 640,000 distinct CDR3 sequences, less than 25% seen once; the top ten hold 34%. This clonotype was counted at least ten times. Its antigen is not known. This TCR was sampled from a man aged 25-40 years with Graves' ophthalmopathy. This chain links TRBV7-9 with TRBJ2-3, with no clear D. The source material was blood. Written as DNA, the CDR3 is TGTGCCAGCAGCTTAGCGTTAAGCACAGATACGCAGTATTTT. Translation gives CASSLALSTDTQYF. The whole variable domain, remainder taken from reference TRBV7-9 and TRBJ2-3, is DTGVSQNPRHKITKRGQNVTFRCDPISEHNRLYWYRQTLGQGPEFLTYFQNEAQLEKSRLLSDRFSAERPKGSFSTLEIQRTEQGDSAMYLCASSLALSTDTQYFGPGTRLTVL.